This T cell receptor (beta chain) was recorded in a study of blood T cell repertoires in COVID-19. Using immunoSEQ multiplex PCR, the repertoire was profiled, and TCRdb retains in-frame clones only, with some absent. The sample lists some 100,000 clones, approximately 89% occurring once. CDR1 is MNHNY and CDR2 is SVGAGI in the germline V gene (reference sequence). V shed 5 bases and J shed 0 bases, with 13 bases lying between them. This CDR3 contains 16 residues. This clone was seen only a few times. The receptor was isolated from a man aged 45-65 years with acute or convalescent COVID-19. This chain connects TRBV6-6 to TRBJ2-2; D ambiguous. Input material: peripheral blood. The CDR3 DNA reads as TGTGCCAGCAGTCGAGACTGGAACGCGAACACCGGGGAGCTGTTTTTT. It is translated as CASSRDWNANTGELFF.